This record covers a single TCR beta chain. The table came from immunoSEQ multiplex PCR; TCRdb's copy has only in-frame clones and leaves some out. The sample yields around 140,000 clones, 80% to 90% seen once. V was clipped by 2 bases and J by 1 base, with 13 bases between them. The CDR3 sequence is 16 residues long. Germline loops: CDR1 LNHDA, CDR2 SQIVND (reference sequence). The record originates from a study of blood T cell repertoires in COVID-19. This chain uses TRBV19 with TRBJ2-3; D is perhaps TRBD1 (5 bases). The sequenced sample consisted of peripheral blood. The source of this sequence is a man aged 55 to 70 with COVID-19, enrolled during active disease. Here the CDR3 DNA reads TGTGCCAGTAGTATAAACCAGGGTTACCGCACAGATACGCAGTATTTT. It encodes CASSINQGYRTDTQYF.